Shown below are 29 T cell receptor beta chains from a single sample sequenced in a study of blood T cell repertoires in COVID-19. The method was immunoSEQ multiplex PCR; TCRdb's version includes in-frame clones alone and lacks a portion of them. The sample consists of 200,000 to 250,000 clones, roughly 85% of them appearing once. Sequences were obtained from peripheral blood. The receptors shown here come from a woman over 75 with acute or convalescent COVID-19.

The gene calls are TRBV7-3 and TRBJ2-7, with TRBD2 matching 11 bases. The CDR3 covers 14 residues. V was clipped by 4 bases and J by 7 bases; unmatched bases: 6. Germline V lookup: CDR1 SGHTA, CDR2 FQGTGA. The CDR3 DNA is TGTGCCAGCAGCTCCTTAGCGGGGGGGACAGAGCAGTACTTC. Protein sequence: CASSSLAGGTEQYF.

This chain uses TRBV7-8 with TRBJ1-4; D is ambiguous. The CDR3 is 15 residues long. V was cut by 10 bases and J by 0 bases, with 15 bases left in between. Germline loops: CDR1 SGHVS, CDR2 FQNEAQ. The CDR3 loop is CATSLSFATNEKLFF. The CDR3 DNA reads TGTGCCACCTCCTTGAGTTTTGCAACTAATGAAAAACTGTTTTTT.

This chain links TRBV6-6 with TRBJ1-3; the D gene is possibly TRBD1 (6 bases). CDR1 and CDR2 from the germline V gene are MNHNY and SVGAGI (reference sequence). The V end lost 5 bases, the J end lost 3 bases, and 17 bases lay between the germline ends. CDR3 length equals 16 residues. The CDR3 reads CASSLLGQTVGNTIYF. In nucleotides, the CDR3 is TGTGCCAGCAGTCTCCTCGGACAGACTGTTGGAAACACCATATATTTT.

The rearrangement joins TRBV7-3 to TRBJ2-3; D perhaps matches TRBD2 (6 bases). The CDR3 length is 14 residues. The V gene's germline CDR1 is SGHTA and CDR2 FQGTGA. The ends were cut back, 1 base at V and 6 bases at J, with 11 bases in the middle. CDR3 sequence reads: CASSLNTGRDTQYF. CDR3 nucleotide sequence: TGTGCCAGCAGCTTAAATACGGGGAGGGATACGCAGTATTTT. The whole variable domain, remainder taken from reference TRBV7-3 and TRBJ2-3, is GAGVSQTPSNKVTEKGKYVELRCDPISGHTALYWYRQSLGQGPEFLIYFQGTGAADDSGLPNDRFFAVRPEGSVSTLKIQRTERGDSAVYLCASSLNTGRDTQYFGPGTRLTVL.

The chain employs TRBV5-1 and TRBJ2-1; TRBD2 matches 9 bases. There are 17 residues in the CDR3. Germline loops: CDR1 SGHRS, CDR2 YFSETQ. The V segment lost 0 bases and the J segment 0 bases; nucleotides outside the gene matches: 4. CDR3 DNA sequence: TGCGCCAGCAGCTTGGGACTAGCGGACTTCTCCTACAATGAGCAGTTCTTC. Translating it yields CASSLGLADFSYNEQFF. The whole variable domain, filled in from reference TRBV5-1 and TRBJ2-1, reads KAGVTQTPRYLIKTRGQQVTLSCSPISGHRSVSWYQQTPGQGLQFLFEYFSETQRNKGNFPGRFSGRQFSNSRSEMNVSTLELGDSALYLCASSLGLADFSYNEQFFGPGTRLTVL.

This clone appeared a few times. This chain links TRBV6-6 with TRBJ1-4; TRBD1 agrees at 9 bases. Germline V gives CDR1 MNHNY, CDR2 SVGAGI (reference sequence). The CDR3 is 15 residues long. The J segment lost 5 bases and the V segment lost 5 bases, leaving 6 bases of the junction unmatched. CDR3 sequence reads: CASSRTGGGNEKLFF. For the CDR3, the DNA is TGTGCCAGCAGTCGAACAGGGGGCGGCAATGAAAAACTGTTTTTT.

The chain uses TRBV6-6 and TRBJ2-7; perhaps TRBD1 as D (6 bases). The germline CDR1 and CDR2 sequences are MNHNY and SVGAGI (reference sequence). The germline V and J ends were trimmed by 5 bases and 12 bases, with 26 bases remaining between them. The CDR3 covers 15 residues. The CDR3 nucleotides are TGTGCCAGCAGTCAGCGACAGGCCTTCAACTTCGAGGGGTACTTC. This translates into CASSQRQAFNFEGYF.

There are a few counts of this clone. The DNA of the CDR3 is TGTGCCAGCAGCCACGACAGCCCCAATTCACCCCTCCACTTT. Its translation is CASSHDSPNSPLHF. The rearrangement links TRBV7-9 to TRBJ1-6, with D perhaps matching TRBD1 (5 bases). The CDR3 totals 14 residues. CDR1 and CDR2 (germline): SEHNR, FQNEAQ (reference sequence). The V and J ends lost 5 bases and 7 bases respectively, with 12 bases between them.

Here the CDR3 reads CASSEVSTGRYGYTF. The CDR3 nucleotides read TGTGCCAGCAGCGAGGTGTCGACAGGGAGGTATGGCTACACCTTC. This rearrangement joins TRBV9 to TRBJ1-2; TRBD1 matches 7 bases. After removal of 3 bases from V and 5 bases from J, the junction contained 10 bases not matched to a gene. The CDR3 contains 15 residues. The V gene's germline CDR1 is SGDLS and CDR2 YYNGEE.

The chain has TRBV7-2 and TRBJ1-3; 8 bases are a match to TRBD1. The CDR3 has 15 amino acids. V trimming: 3 bases; J trimming: 2 bases; junction bases outside the gene matches: 3. Germline CDR1 SGHTA, CDR2 FQGNSA. The CDR3, as DNA: TGTGCCAGCAGCTTTGACAGGGGCCCTGGAAACACCATATATTTT. This sequence encodes CASSFDRGPGNTIYF.

Comments on this clone: Relative to the germline gene, one junction end is altered; a read error may explain this. The chain couples TRBV18 to TRBJ2-7; 8 bases line up with TRBD1. This CDR3 comprises 11 residues. CDR1 is KGHSH and CDR2 is LQKENI in the germline V gene. The CDR3 protein is CASSGQGNAKF. DNA for the CDR3: TGTGCCAGCTCAGGACAGGGAAACGCCAAATTC.

The V and J genes are TRBV6-2 or TRBV6-3 and TRBJ2-5, with 9 bases lining up with TRBD1. From germline, CDR1 is MNHEY and CDR2 SVGEGT. V lost 0 bases to trimming and J lost 0 bases; unmatched junction nucleotides: 2. This CDR3 contains 16 residues. CDR3 coding DNA: TGTGCCAGCAGTTACTCGGGGACAGGGAACCAAGAGACCCAGTACTTC. It encodes CASSYSGTGNQETQYF.

The genes are TRBV7-2 and TRBJ1-1; D gene uncertain. The CDR3 has 12 amino acids. The V end lost 3 bases, the J end lost 10 bases, and 12 bases lay between the germline ends. In germline, CDR1 is SGHTA, CDR2 FQGNSA. CDR3 sequence reads: CASSLEVGRAFF. The CDR3 DNA reads as TGTGCCAGCAGCTTGGAGGTTGGACGAGCTTTCTTT.

This chain joins TRBV1 and TRBJ2-3; TRBD2 is the table's D call, not checked against the DNA. TRBV1 is annotated as a pseudogene. The CDR3 contains 19 residues. In DNA, the CDR3 is TGCACCAGCAGCCAACGAAGATTCCGACTAGCGGGGGTCACAGATACGCAGTATTTT. Translated, it gives CTSSQRRFRLAGVTDTQYF.

The chain couples TRBV27 to TRBJ2-1, with a tentative D call TRBD1 (5 bases). Trimming removed 6 bases from V and 3 bases from J, with 21 bases in between. CDR1 and CDR2 from the germline V gene are MNHEY and SMNVEV (reference sequence). CDR3 size: 17 residues. The CDR3 DNA sequence: TGTGCCAGCAGGTCCCTCACCCGACAGACCAACTACAATGAGCAGTTCTTC. It translates to CASRSLTRQTNYNEQFF.

V is TRBV6-2 or TRBV6-3 and J is TRBJ1-1; unclear D gene. The ends were cut back, 4 bases at V and 0 bases at J, with 9 bases in the middle. The germline gives CDR1 MNHEY, CDR2 SVGEGT. This CDR3 is built from 14 residues. The CDR3 DNA reads TGTGCCAGCAGTTCTAATCTATTGAACACTGAAGCTTTCTTT. This translates into CASSSNLLNTEAFF.

The count of this clone is one. The chain is built from TRBV29-1 and TRBJ1-4, with 9 positions matching TRBD1. J lost 1 base, V lost 4 bases, and 4 bases had no gene match. The CDR3 covers 15 residues. Germline V gene lookup returns CDR1 SQVTM and CDR2 ANQGSEA. CDR3 DNA: TGCAGCGTTGGGAACAGGGGGCGAACTAATGAAAAACTGTTTTTT. This translates into CSVGNRGRTNEKLFF.

The CDR3 nucleotides are TGTGCCAGTAAGGACAGCATCAATGAGCAGTTCTTC. Translation gives CASKDSINEQFF. This chain uses TRBV19 with TRBJ2-1; possible D gene TRBD1, 6 bases. The CDR3 covers 12 residues. Germline CDR1 LNHDA, CDR2 SQIVND (reference sequence). Trimming pared 7 bases from V and 6 bases from J, leaving 10 bases between.

This rearrangement joins TRBV11-2 to TRBJ1-1; 8 bases match TRBD1. CDR3 length: 13 residues. Germline trimming cut 1 base from V and 7 bases from J; bases unmatched to any gene: 2. CDR1 SGHAT and CDR2 FQNNGV come from the germline V gene. The CDR3 DNA is TGTGCCAGCAGCTTAGGGACAGGGCGTGAAGCTTTCTTT. Translated, it gives CASSLGTGREAFF.

This chain uses TRBV7-9 with TRBJ2-5, with D unclear. V shed 3 bases and J shed 5 bases, with 13 bases lying between them. The germline V gene has CDR1 SEHNR and CDR2 FQNEAQ (reference sequence). The CDR3 contains 14 residues. The CDR3 DNA sequence: TGTGCCAGCAGCTTCGTAGGCGGATCGGAGACCCAGTACTTC. Translation: CASSFVGGSETQYF. Drawing the rest from reference TRBV7-9 and TRBJ2-5, the complete variable domain is DTGVSQNPRHKITKRGQNVTFRCDPISEHNRLYWYRQTLGQGPEFLTYFQNEAQLEKSRLLSDRFSAERPKGSFSTLEIQRTEQGDSAMYLCASSFVGGSETQYFGPGTRLLVL.

The sample holds one count of this clone. The CDR3, as DNA: TGCAGTGCTAGTGACTACCCAACAGATACGCAGTATTTT. Protein: CSASDYPTDTQYF. The rearrangement links TRBV20-1 to TRBJ2-3; perhaps TRBD2 as D (5 bases). The germline V and J ends were trimmed by 3 bases and 3 bases, with 10 bases remaining between them. CDR1 is DFQATT and CDR2 is SNEGSKA in the germline V gene (reference sequence). This CDR3 has 13 amino acids.

This clone was seen a few times. V gene TRBV18 combines with J gene TRBJ2-7, with 11 bases fitting TRBD2. Per germline, CDR1 KGHSH and CDR2 LQKENI. J was trimmed by 2 bases and V by 3 bases; bases with no gene match: 3. This CDR3 is built from 15 residues. The CDR3 loop reads CASSPGTSGTYEQYF. CDR3 DNA: TGTGCCAGCTCACCTGGGACTAGCGGTACCTACGAGCAGTACTTC.

The rearrangement links TRBV25-1 to TRBJ1-4; no reliable D call. The germline gives CDR1 MGHDK, CDR2 SYGVNS. V was clipped by 1 base and J by 0 bases, with 9 bases between them. CDR3 length equals 16 residues. CDR3 protein: CASSESHHATNEKLFF. The DNA of the CDR3 is TGTGCCAGCAGTGAATCACATCATGCAACTAATGAAAAACTGTTTTTT.

The gene calls are TRBV3-1 (or the pseudogene TRBV3-2) and TRBJ1-5; 7 bases fit TRBD1. The V and J ends lost 0 bases and 7 bases, in that order; junction bases with no gene match: 6. Germline V gives CDR1 LGHDT, CDR2 YNNKEL (reference sequence). CDR3 length: 15 residues. The CDR3 here is CASSQDVTGSQPQHF. DNA for the CDR3: TGTGCCAGCAGCCAAGATGTGACAGGGAGCCAGCCCCAGCATTTT.

The V call is TRBV5-1, the J call TRBJ1-2, with TRBD1 matching 11 bases. Germline V gene data show CDR1 as SGHRS and CDR2 as YFSETQ. The CDR3 extends over 17 amino acids. Trimming took 0 bases from V and 2 from J; bases not matched to a gene: 6. The CDR3, as DNA: TGCGCCAGCAGCTTGGTCGGGACAGGGGGGGCCAACTATGGCTACACCTTC. Its translation is CASSLVGTGGANYGYTF.

This clone appeared a single time. This chain connects TRBV3-1 (or the pseudogene TRBV3-2) to TRBJ2-5; D may be TRBD2 (5 bases). The CDR3 is 14 residues long. The germline V gene encodes CDR1 LGHDT and CDR2 YNNKEL (reference sequence). V was cut by 1 base and J by 2 bases, with 8 bases left in between. CDR3 in DNA: TGTGCCAGCAGCCAAGTGATAGCGCAAGAGACCCAGTACTTC. Protein: CASSQVIAQETQYF.

The rearrangement joins TRBV6-5 to TRBJ2-5; D unclear. V lost 0 bases and J 5 bases, leaving 16 bases between the germline ends. Germline lookup yields CDR1 MNHEY and CDR2 SVGAGI. The CDR3 is 16 amino acids. The CDR3 bases are TGTGCCAGCAGTTACTCCTTAAGCCCACCCGTTGAGACCCAGTACTTC. This translates into CASSYSLSPPVETQYF.

The J gene is TRBJ2-2, the V gene TRBV19, with TRBD1 matching over 12 bases. Germline trimming cut 4 bases from V and 5 bases from J; bases unmatched to any gene: 2. The germline CDR1 and CDR2 sequences are LNHDA and SQIVND (reference sequence). The CDR3 has 15 amino acids. Here the CDR3 DNA reads TGTGCCAGTAGTACGGGACAGGGGGCTACCGGGGAGCTGTTTTTT. This codes for CASSTGQGATGELFF.

The J gene is TRBJ1-2, the V gene TRBV2; 7 positions agree with TRBD1. CDR1 is SNHLY, CDR2 FYNNEI, per germline. Trimming cost V 7 bases and J 4 bases; bases outside gene matches: 6. The CDR3 is 13 residues long. CDR3 bases: TGTGCCAGCACCAATACAGGGGTCTATGGCTACACCTTC. As protein: CASTNTGVYGYTF.